Below are 28 T cell receptor beta chains sequenced from a single sample in a study of T cells in tuberculosis (dated by TCRdb to the late 2010s). Libraries were built with the immunoSEQ multiplex PCR assay. As stored in TCRdb, this immuneACCESS dataset retains in-frame rearrangements with V and J assigned. A fraction of the clones does not appear; measured against another copy, unresolved V genes explain less than half of the discrepancy, and the remainder lacks a known reason. This sample lists about 58,000 clones; nearly 90% were detected once. The ten largest clones add up to roughly a fifth of the sample. Thawed, overnight-rested PBMC were stained with GMM-loaded CD1B tetramer, a Live/Dead dye and anti-CD3, then sorted on a FACS Aria II. C32 glucose monomycolate purified from Rhodococcus equi was loaded onto CD1B tetramers. Sequencing used CD1b-GMM tetramer-negative cells sorted from PBMCs. What this sample's cell subset or site label stands for: T cells not binding CD1B-GMM tetramer, sorted from same donor. Receptors were obtained from an adult woman with latent tuberculosis.

This rearrangement joins TRBV5-1 to TRBJ2-3; D is ambiguous. The CDR3 contains 16 residues. Trimming left V 0 bases short and J 8 bases short, with 19 bases between. The germline V gene encodes CDR1 SGHRS and CDR2 YFSETQ. CDR3 bases: TGCGCCAGCAGCTTGGTATCTAGACTCCCCATGGGTACGCAGTATTTT. Translated, it gives CASSLVSRLPMGTQYF.

The genes are TRBV29-1 and TRBJ1-1; D not resolved. The CDR3 runs 12 residues. V lost 6 bases and J lost 7, with 15 bases in between. The germline gives CDR1 SQVTM, CDR2 ANQGSEA. The CDR3 DNA follows: TGCAGCGTGAGTGGCGGGTCAGATGAAGCTTTCTTT. This codes for CSVSGGSDEAFF. Drawing the rest from reference TRBV29-1 and TRBJ1-1, the complete variable domain is SAVISQKPSRDICQRGTSLTIQCQVDSQVTMMFWYRQQPGQSLTLIATANQGSEATYESGFVIDKFPISRPNLTFSTLTVSNMSPEDSSIYLCSVSGGSDEAFFGQGTRLTVV.

The chain joins TRBV30 to TRBJ2-1; D remains unclear. CDR1 GTSNPN and CDR2 SVGIG come from the germline V gene (reference sequence). The CDR3 is made up of 10 amino acids. Trimming cost V 2 bases and J 6 bases, with 2 bases left between them. CDR3 region: CAWSLNEQFF. The CDR3 nucleotides read TGTGCCTGGAGTCTCAATGAGCAGTTCTTC.

Notes on this clone: The germline gene is not matched at one end of the junction; a read error may be the cause. The rearrangement links TRBV7-7 to TRBJ2-2; the match to TRBD1 covers 7 bases. This CDR3 contains 15 residues. Germline V lookup: CDR1 SSHAT, CDR2 FNYEAQ (reference sequence). CDR3 protein: CASSWRQGKTGELFF. DNA of the CDR3: TGTGCTAGCAGTTGGAGACAGGGTAAGACCGGGGAGCTGTTTTTT.

V is TRBV29-1 and J is TRBJ2-7; possibly TRBD2 for D (5 bases). The germline gives CDR1 SQVTM, CDR2 ANQGSEA. The CDR3 consists of 11 residues. The V end was cut by 4 bases, the J end by 3 bases, with 7 bases between. The CDR3 DNA sequence: TGCAGCGTTGGGGGAGTCTACGAGCAGTACTTC. Its translation is CSVGGVYEQYF.

This clone has just one count. The J gene is TRBJ1-2, the V gene TRBV7-2; 10 positions match TRBD1. V shed 5 bases and J 5 bases; nucleotides not matched to a gene: 2. The CDR3 is 13 residues long. The germline gives CDR1 SGHTA, CDR2 FQGNSA. This chain's CDR3 is CASSPGQGYGYTF. CDR3 coding DNA: TGTGCCAGCAGCCCGGGACAGGGGTATGGCTACACCTTC.

This chain connects TRBV7-9 to TRBJ1-2, with 7 bases identical to TRBD1. This CDR3 spans 13 amino acids. The germline V gene has CDR1 SEHNR and CDR2 FQNEAQ (reference sequence). V was pared by 5 bases and J by 5 bases, with 5 bases of the junction left unmatched. CDR3 protein: CASSHRGGYGYTF. The CDR3 bases are TGTGCCAGCAGCCACAGGGGCGGGTATGGCTACACCTTC. Full variable domain (missing parts from reference TRBV7-9 and TRBJ1-2): DTGVSQNPRHKITKRGQNVTFRCDPISEHNRLYWYRQTLGQGPEFLTYFQNEAQLEKSRLLSDRFSAERPKGSFSTLEIQRTEQGDSAMYLCASSHRGGYGYTFGSGTRLTVV.

The rearrangement uses TRBV13 and TRBJ1-2; D gene ambiguous. The CDR3 is 15 residues long. Trimming left V 1 base short and J 4 bases short, with 13 bases between. The germline V gene has CDR1 PRHDT and CDR2 FYEKMQ (reference sequence). The CDR3 loop is CASSLEEVSFYGYTF. CDR3 bases: TGTGCCAGCAGCTTAGAAGAGGTCAGCTTCTATGGCTACACCTTC.

V and J are TRBV7-2 and TRBJ1-2; D gene ambiguous. V lost 2 bases and J 1 base, leaving 8 bases between the germline ends. The CDR3 sequence is 14 residues long. Per germline, CDR1 SGHTA and CDR2 FQGNSA. This CDR3 reads CASSLNRGNYGYTF. The CDR3, as DNA: TGTGCCAGCAGCTTAAACCGGGGTAACTATGGCTACACCTTC.

V is TRBV7-2 and J is TRBJ2-7; maybe TRBD2 (6 bases). From germline, CDR1 is SGHTA and CDR2 FQGNSA. The CDR3 is made up of 14 amino acids. Deletions cut 1 base from V and 2 bases from J, with 9 bases between. The CDR3 nucleotides are TGTGCCAGCAGCTTAGGCGGGAAAGCCTACGAGCAGTACTTC. Amino acid sequence: CASSLGGKAYEQYF.

The chain employs TRBV10-3 and TRBJ2-1; D remains ambiguous. V lost 0 bases, J lost 8 bases, and 17 bases lay in between. The CDR3 length is 16 residues. Germline-derived CDR1 and CDR2 are ENHRY and SYGVKD. Here the CDR3 reads CAISESKLGRRYEQFF. CDR3 in DNA: TGTGCCATCAGTGAGTCGAAGCTAGGCCGTCGCTATGAGCAGTTCTTC.

The chain couples TRBV5-1 to TRBJ2-2; 9 bases agree with TRBD2. After removal of 1 base from V and 6 bases from J, the junction contained 16 bases not matched to a gene. Germline CDR1 is SGHRS and CDR2 is YFSETQ. This CDR3 region has 19 residues. The CDR3 loop reads CASSLLAGDLGWVSGELFF. The CDR3 DNA reads TGCGCCAGCAGCTTGTTAGCGGGGGACCTGGGATGGGTCTCCGGGGAGCTGTTTTTT.

As for this clone: Sequence at one end of the junction differs from germline and may be a read error. This chain uses TRBV2 with TRBJ2-1, with no clear D. Germline V gene data show CDR1 as SNHLY and CDR2 as FYNNEI. CDR3 size: 13 residues. CDR3 sequence reads: CASSVSSYNERFF. Written as DNA, the CDR3 is TGTGCCAGCAGCGTAAGCTCCTACAATGAGCGGTTCTTC.

The CDR3: CASSERGGGGYTF. For the CDR3, the DNA is TGTGCCAGCAGTGAAAGGGGGGGAGGAGGCTACACCTTC. The rearrangement joins TRBV2 to TRBJ1-2, with D maybe TRBD1 (6 bases). Germline CDR1 and CDR2: SNHLY and FYNNEI. V was clipped by 2 bases and J by 8 bases, with 12 bases between them. The CDR3 has 13 residues. Looking up the rest from reference TRBV2 and TRBJ1-2 gives the full variable domain: EPEVTQTPSHQVTQMGQEVILRCVPISNHLYFYWYRQILGQKVEFLVSFYNNEISEKSEIFDDQFSVERPDGSNFTLKIRSTKLEDSAMYFCASSERGGGGYTFGSGTRLTVV.

This sequence joins TRBV5-1 and TRBJ2-3; the D gene is possibly TRBD2 (5 bases). Germline CDR1 SGHRS, CDR2 YFSETQ. The CDR3 length is 15 residues. V was shortened by 0 bases and J by 3 bases, with 11 bases between the two germline ends. CDR3 sequence (DNA): TGCGCCAGCAGCTTGGGACTACCCGAGACAGATACGCAGTATTTT. This codes for CASSLGLPETDTQYF. Variable domain in full (rest from reference TRBV5-1 and TRBJ2-3): KAGVTQTPRYLIKTRGQQVTLSCSPISGHRSVSWYQQTPGQGLQFLFEYFSETQRNKGNFPGRFSGRQFSNSRSEMNVSTLELGDSALYLCASSLGLPETDTQYFGPGTRLTVL.

The gene calls are TRBV13 and TRBJ1-2, with 10 bases matching TRBD1. Germline V CDR1 and CDR2: PRHDT, FYEKMQ (reference sequence). J was trimmed by 1 base and V by 5 bases; bases with no gene match: 10. The CDR3 consists of 17 residues. The CDR3 bases are TGTGCCAGCAGCCGGTGGTTTCGGACAGGGGGTAACTATGGCTACACCTTC. Its protein product is CASSRWFRTGGNYGYTF.

V and J are TRBV30 and TRBJ2-5, with a possible D match to TRBD2 (6 bases). The CDR3 has 13 amino acids. The germline V gene has CDR1 GTSNPN and CDR2 SVGIG (reference sequence). V was clipped by 3 bases and J by 0 bases, with 8 bases between them. The CDR3 DNA follows: TGTGCCTGGAGCTCTAGCGACCAAGAGACCCAGTACTTC. Amino acid sequence: CAWSSSDQETQYF. The variable domain in full, with the rest retrieved from reference TRBV30 and TRBJ2-5, is SQTIHQWPATLVQPVGSPLSLECTVEGTSNPNLYWYRQAAGRGLQLLFYSVGIGQISSEVPQNLSASRPQDRQFILSSKKLLLSDSGFYLCAWSSSDQETQYFGPGTRLLVL.

The V call is TRBV6-6, the J call TRBJ1-3; TRBD1 matches 7 bases. The DNA end lines up better with TRBJ2-2; the J call may be wrong. From germline, CDR1 is MNHNY and CDR2 SVGAGI (reference sequence). CDR3 length: 13 residues. Here the CDR3 DNA reads TGTGCCAGCAGTGACAGGGAGCCCGGGGAGCTGTTTTTT. Translated: CASSDREPGELFF.

Only one count was recorded for this clone. The chain employs TRBV12-5 and TRBJ1-5, with TRBD1 matching over 7 bases. The CDR3 extends over 17 amino acids. Germline V gene data show CDR1 as LGHNT and CDR2 as FRNRAP. J lost 2 bases, V lost 0 bases, and 7 bases had no gene match. CDR3 amino acids: CASGLVLTGSGNQPQHF. CDR3 in DNA: TGTGCTAGTGGTTTGGTTCTGACAGGGTCGGGCAATCAGCCCCAGCATTTT.

This clone was counted once. This chain links TRBV25-1 with TRBJ2-7; 8 positions match TRBD1. The length of the CDR3 is 15 residues. The germline gives CDR1 MGHDK, CDR2 SYGVNS. With 3 bases clipped from V and 3 bases from J, the junction kept 7 bases outside the gene matches. CDR3 DNA sequence: TGTGCCAGCAGTGACCCCAGGGGGCGCCTCTACGAGCAGTACTTC. Translation gives CASSDPRGRLYEQYF.

This clone was seen more than once but under ten times. This chain connects TRBV7-3 to TRBJ1-1; a weak D match, TRBD1 (6 bases). Germline V CDR1 and CDR2: SGHTA, FQGTGA. This CDR3 has 15 residues. Trimming shortened V by 2 bases and J by 4 bases, and 14 bases separated the two germline ends. CDR3 sequence reads: CASSLGARGLTEAFF. DNA for the CDR3: TGTGCCAGCAGCTTAGGAGCGCGGGGGCTCACTGAAGCTTTCTTT.

The chain couples TRBV7-2 to TRBJ2-7; weak D call: TRBD1 (5 bases). Germline V lookup: CDR1 SGHTA, CDR2 FQGNSA. The V and J ends lost 1 base and 3 bases respectively, with 13 bases between them. This CDR3 is built from 15 residues. CDR3 coding DNA: TGTGCCAGCAGCTTAGGCAGGGCTTCTCTCTACGAGCAGTACTTC. This encodes CASSLGRASLYEQYF.

The rearrangement uses TRBV6-5 and TRBJ2-5, with D maybe TRBD2 (5 bases). CDR3 length equals 14 residues. Trimming removed 11 bases at V and 4 bases at J, with 20 bases between. Germline values: CDR1 MNHEY, CDR2 SVGAGI. The CDR3 nucleotides are TGTGCCGCAAAAAATGAGGGTTCGGGAGAGACCCAGTACTTC. Protein: CAAKNEGSGETQYF.

This rearrangement joins TRBV11-2 to TRBJ2-2; 8 positions match TRBD1. The V and J ends lost 1 base and 3 bases, in that order; junction bases with no gene match: 10. The CDR3 sequence is 18 residues long. Germline CDR1 SGHAT, CDR2 FQNNGV. CDR3 nucleotide sequence: TGTGCCAGCAGCTTAGTCATCACAGGGGGAAGGGACACCGGGGAGCTGTTTTTT. Translating gives CASSLVITGGRDTGELFF.

The chain has TRBV5-1 and TRBJ2-1, with 8 bases that match TRBD1. After removal of 0 bases from V and 7 bases from J, the junction contained 9 bases not matched to a gene. The length of the CDR3 is 16 residues. Germline V gene data show CDR1 as SGHRS and CDR2 as YFSETQ. The CDR3 DNA sequence: TGCGCCAGCAGCTTGGCCGGGACAACAGGGGGGAATGAGCAGTTCTTC. Protein: CASSLAGTTGGNEQFF. Variable domain in full (rest from reference TRBV5-1 and TRBJ2-1): KAGVTQTPRYLIKTRGQQVTLSCSPISGHRSVSWYQQTPGQGLQFLFEYFSETQRNKGNFPGRFSGRQFSNSRSEMNVSTLELGDSALYLCASSLAGTTGGNEQFFGPGTRLTVL.

The chain is built from TRBV28 and TRBJ2-5; D unresolved. CDR1 and CDR2 (germline): MDHEN, SYDVKM. The CDR3 contains 15 residues. Between the trimmed V and J ends, which lost 1 base and 1 base, there was a span of 10 bases. The CDR3 protein is CASSLLRLGQETQYF. The CDR3 DNA reads TGTGCCAGCAGTTTATTGCGGTTGGGCCAAGAGACCCAGTACTTC.

About this clone itself: The junction differs from germline at one of its ends, possibly a read error. In the same sample, other DNA sequences code for this CDR3. This chain links TRBV5-1 with TRBJ1-6; D gene unclear. This CDR3 spans 16 amino acids. Looked up from germline, CDR1 is SGHRS and CDR2 is YFSETQ. In DNA form, the CDR3 reads TGCGCCAGCAGCCCCCATCCGAGCTCCTATAATTCCCCCCTCCACTTT. It yields the protein CASSPHPSSYNSPLHF.

A word on this clone: Compared with germline, one end of the junction differs, possibly owing to a read error. This chain uses TRBV4-2 with TRBJ1-2, with 7 nucleotides matching TRBD1. The CDR3 is made up of 15 amino acids. Germline V CDR1 and CDR2: LGHNA, YNFKEQ. The DNA of the CDR3 is TGTGCCAGCAGCCAAGACACGACAGGGTACTATGGCCACACCTTC. Its protein product is CASSQDTTGYYGHTF.